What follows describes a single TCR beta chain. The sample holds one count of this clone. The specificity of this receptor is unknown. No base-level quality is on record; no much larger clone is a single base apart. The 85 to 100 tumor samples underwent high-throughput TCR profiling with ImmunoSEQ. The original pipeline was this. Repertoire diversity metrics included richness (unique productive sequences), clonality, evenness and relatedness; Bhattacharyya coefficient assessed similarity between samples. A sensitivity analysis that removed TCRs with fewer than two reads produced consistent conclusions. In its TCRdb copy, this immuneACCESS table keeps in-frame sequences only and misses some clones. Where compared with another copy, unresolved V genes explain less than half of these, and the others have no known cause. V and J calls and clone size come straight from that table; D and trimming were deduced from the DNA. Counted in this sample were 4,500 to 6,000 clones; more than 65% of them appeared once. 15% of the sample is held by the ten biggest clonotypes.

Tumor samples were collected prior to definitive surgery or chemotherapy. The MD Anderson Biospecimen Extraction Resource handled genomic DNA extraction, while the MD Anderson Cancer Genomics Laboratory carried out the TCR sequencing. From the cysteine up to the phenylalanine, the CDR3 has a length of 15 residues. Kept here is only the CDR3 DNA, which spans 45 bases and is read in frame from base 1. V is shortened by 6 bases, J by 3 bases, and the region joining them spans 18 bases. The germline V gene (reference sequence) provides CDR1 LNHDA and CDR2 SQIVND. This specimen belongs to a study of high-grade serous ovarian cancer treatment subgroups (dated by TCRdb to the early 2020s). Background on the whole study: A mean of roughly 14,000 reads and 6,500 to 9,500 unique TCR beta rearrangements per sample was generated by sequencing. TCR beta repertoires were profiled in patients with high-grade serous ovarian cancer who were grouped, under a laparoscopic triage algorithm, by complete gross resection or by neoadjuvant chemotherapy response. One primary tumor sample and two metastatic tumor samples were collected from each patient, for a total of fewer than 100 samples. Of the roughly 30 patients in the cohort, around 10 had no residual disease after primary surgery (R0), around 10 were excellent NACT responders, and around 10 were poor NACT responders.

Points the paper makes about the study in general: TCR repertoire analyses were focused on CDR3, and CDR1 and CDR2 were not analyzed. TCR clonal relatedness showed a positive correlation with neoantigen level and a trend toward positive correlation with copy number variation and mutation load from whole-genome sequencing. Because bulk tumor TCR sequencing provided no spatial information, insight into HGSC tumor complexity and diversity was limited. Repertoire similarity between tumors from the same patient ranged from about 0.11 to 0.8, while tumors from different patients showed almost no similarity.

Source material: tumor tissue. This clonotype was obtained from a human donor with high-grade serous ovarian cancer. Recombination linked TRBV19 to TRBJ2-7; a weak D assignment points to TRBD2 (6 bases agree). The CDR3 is CASSPMAGTIYEQYF. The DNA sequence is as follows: TGTGCCAGTAGCCCAATGGCGGGGACCATCTACGAGCAGTACTTC.